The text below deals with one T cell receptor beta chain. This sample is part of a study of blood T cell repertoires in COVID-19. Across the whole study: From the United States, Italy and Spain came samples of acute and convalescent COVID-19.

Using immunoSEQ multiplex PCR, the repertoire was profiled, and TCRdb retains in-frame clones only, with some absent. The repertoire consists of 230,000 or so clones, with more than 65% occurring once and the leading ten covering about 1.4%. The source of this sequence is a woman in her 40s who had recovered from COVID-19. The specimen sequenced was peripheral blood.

The CDR3 coding sequence is TGTGCCAGCAGCTTAGTTACAGGCGCAGATACGCAGTATTTT. Its translation is CASSLVTGADTQYF. The chain recombines TRBV11-2 with TRBJ2-3; D possibly corresponds to TRBD1 (5 bases). This CDR3 comprises 14 residues. Per the germline V gene, CDR1 is SGHAT and CDR2 is FQNNGV. V lost 1 base, J lost 4 bases, and 9 bases lay in between. Drawing the rest from reference TRBV11-2 and TRBJ2-3, the complete variable domain is EAGVAQSPRYKIIEKRQSVAFWCNPISGHATLYWYQQILGQGPKLLIQFQNNGVVDDSQLPKDRFSAERLKGVDSTLKIQPAKLEDSAVYLCASSLVTGADTQYFGPGTRLTVL.